This passage covers 7 T cell receptor beta chains from one sample sequenced in a study of Graves' ophthalmopathy and Graves' hyperthyroidism. RNA transcripts were the template, and TCR beta CDR3 regions were amplified from them. An opening RT-PCR round employed HTBI primers and preceded a second-round multiplex PCR. Each CDR3 protein is one row after TCRdb ran MiXCR on the multiplex PCR reads. Here the sample spans about 700,000 distinct CDR3 sequences, under 50% being singletons. The sequencing input was peripheral blood. The receptors originated from an adult man with Graves' ophthalmopathy.

The chain combines TRBV25-1 with TRBJ1-1, with 7 positions matching TRBD1. CDR1 is MGHDK, CDR2 SYGVNS, per germline. The CDR3 runs to 13 residues. The V gene end was trimmed by 8 bases and the J gene end by 4 bases; junction bases not matched to a gene: 7. This CDR3 reads CASLGTVGTEAFF. CDR3 DNA sequence: TGTGCCAGCTTAGGGACAGTGGGCACTGAAGCTTTCTTT.

The V and J genes are TRBV27 and TRBJ2-5, with D possibly being TRBD1 or TRBD2 (5 bases each). Trimming removed 3 bases at V and 9 bases at J, with 17 bases between. The CDR3 runs 14 residues. Germline V lookup: CDR1 MNHEY, CDR2 SMNVEV (reference sequence). CDR3 sequence (DNA): TGTGCCAGCAGTTTTGAGCTGGGGGTGGGGTCCCAGTACTTC. Translating gives CASSFELGVGSQYF.

For this clonotype: With a much larger clone just one base away, this may be a read error. The chain couples TRBV19 to TRBJ2-5; D may be TRBD1 (6 bases). The V and J ends lost 10 bases and 14 bases respectively, with 14 bases between them. The CDR3 sequence is 9 residues long. The V gene's germline CDR1 is LNHDA and CDR2 SQIVND (reference sequence). Here the CDR3 reads CAIGGQRYF. Here the CDR3 DNA reads TGTGCCATCGGCGGACAGCGATACTTC.

This chain joins TRBV12-3 or TRBV12-4 and TRBJ2-5; unclear D gene. Trimming shortened V by 8 bases and J by 2 bases, and 12 bases separated the two germline ends. The CDR3 totals 13 residues. This chain's CDR3 is CASSPWRQETQYF. The CDR3, as DNA: TGTGCCAGCTCCCCGTGGCGTCAAGAGACCCAGTACTTC.

This clonotype was counted at least ten times. The chain joins TRBV6-1 to TRBJ2-7, with D perhaps TRBD2 (6 bases). In germline, CDR1 is MNHNS, CDR2 SASEGT. This CDR3 has 14 amino acids. Trimming pared 6 bases from V and 3 bases from J, leaving 15 bases between. CDR3 nucleotides: TGTGCCAGCAGCCGCGTGGGGGGTAGCTACGAGCAGTACTTC. Protein product: CASSRVGGSYEQYF.

As regards this clonotype: This could be a read error, since a much larger clone is one nucleotide away. The V call is TRBV7-9, the J call TRBJ2-2, with 7 bases that match TRBD1. The germline CDR1 and CDR2 sequences are SEHNR and FQNEAQ (reference sequence). The CDR3 has 14 residues. CDR3: CASNDRVEAGELVF. As DNA, the CDR3 is TGTGCCAGCAACGACAGGGTGGAGGCCGGGGAGCTGGTTTTT.

This clonotype was counted at least ten times. The V gene is TRBV19, the J gene TRBJ1-5, with D perhaps matching TRBD1 (5 bases). CDR1 LNHDA and CDR2 SQIVND come from the germline V gene (reference sequence). The V and J ends lost 5 bases and 3 bases respectively, with 17 bases between them. The CDR3 covers 16 residues. CDR3 loop: CASSLAGFLNNQPQHF. The DNA of the CDR3 is TGTGCCAGTAGTCTCGCAGGGTTCCTGAACAATCAGCCCCAGCATTTT.